This T cell receptor beta chain was obtained from a study of regulatory T cells. Study-wide results and limits: In CD3G-deficient patients, conventional CD4+ T cells were enriched for hydrophobic CDR3 residues at positions 6 and 7.

To note about this clone: Antigen: not known.

This CDR3 is built from 12 residues. Germline V lookup: CDR1 MNHNY, CDR2 SVGAGI (reference sequence). V gave up 7 bases and J gave up 7 bases, with 10 bases separating them. The primer mix had 52 TRBV and 13 TRBJ primers. Method: immunoSEQ multiplex PCR; TCRdb's copy keeps in-frame clones and lacks some. The sample lists 25,000 to 35,000 clones, just under 95% occurring once. V is TRBV6-6 and J is TRBJ1-4; perhaps TRBD1 as D (5 bases). Sequenced input: conventional CD4+ T cells sorted from blood. The receptor was isolated from a person aged 18-30 years with CD3G deficiency. In DNA form, the CDR3 reads TGTGCCAGCACCTACCAGGGTGAAAAACTGTTTTTT. The encoded protein is CASTYQGEKLFF.